This T cell receptor (beta chain) was obtained from a study of blood T cell repertoires in COVID-19. Some clones are missing from TCRdb's copy, which holds only in-frame ones; the method was immunoSEQ multiplex PCR. The sample carries 200,000 to 250,000 clones, 70% to 90% recorded once. Germline CDR1 is SQVTM and CDR2 is ANQGSEA. The CDR3 has 13 amino acids. Trimming stripped 7 bases from V and 6 bases from J, with 18 bases between. Sequencing was done on a sample of peripheral blood. This clonotype was sampled from a woman aged 18-35 years who had recovered from COVID-19. The rearrangement joins TRBV29-1 to TRBJ1-2, with TRBD1 as a possible D gene (6 bases). As DNA, the CDR3 is TGCAGCGCCCCGGGGCGGCAGGGGAATGGCTACACCTTC. Its translation: CSAPGRQGNGYTF. Full variable domain (rest looked up from reference TRBV29-1 and TRBJ1-2): SAVISQKPSRDICQRGTSLTIQCQVDSQVTMMFWYRQQPGQSLTLIATANQGSEATYESGFVIDKFPISRPNLTFSTLTVSNMSPEDSSIYLCSAPGRQGNGYTFGSGTRLTVV.